The 6 T cell receptor beta chains below all came from one sample that was sequenced in a study of T cell responses to AZD1222 COVID-19 vaccine. TCRdb's copy holds only in-frame clones and misses some; the assay was immunoSEQ multiplex PCR. This sample has 80,000 or so clones, with less than 95% found just once. Sample: peripheral blood, taken 28 days after the second AZD1222 dose. The source is an adult who received the AZD1222 COVID-19 vaccine.

V gene TRBV2 combines with J gene TRBJ1-5; D ambiguous. CDR3 length: 12 amino acids. V gave up 7 bases and J gave up 6 bases, with 10 bases separating them. Per the germline V gene, CDR1 is SNHLY and CDR2 is FYNNEI. The CDR3 spells CASKRETQPQHF. The CDR3 nucleotides read TGTGCCAGCAAGAGGGAGACTCAGCCCCAGCATTTT.

The chain has TRBV19 and TRBJ1-6; TRBD1 is a possible D gene (5 bases). Germline lookup yields CDR1 LNHDA and CDR2 SQIVND (reference sequence). The CDR3 sequence is 15 residues long. Trimming cost V 1 base and J 8 bases, with 12 bases left between them. The CDR3 DNA is TGTGCCAGTAGTATAGTAGGGGACTTATATTCACCCCTCCACTTT. Protein: CASSIVGDLYSPLHF.

CDR3 DNA sequence: TGTGCCTGGAGTACAAACACAGGGAGCTCTGGGGCCAACGTCCTGACTTTC. Translated: CAWSTNTGSSGANVLTF. The chain has TRBV30 and TRBJ2-6; the D gene is possibly TRBD1 (6 bases). Germline values: CDR1 GTSNPN, CDR2 SVGIG (reference sequence). The CDR3 length is 17 residues. V was shortened by 2 bases and J by 0 bases, with 14 bases between the two germline ends.

As for this clone: Within the sample, other DNA sequences also encode this same CDR3. The rearrangement links TRBV12-3 or TRBV12-4 to TRBJ2-2; D is uncertain. V dropped 3 bases and J dropped 2 bases, with 1 base sitting between them. This CDR3 is built from 12 residues. In DNA, the CDR3 is TGTGCCAGCAGTTTCAACACCGGGGAGCTGTTTTTT. Amino acid sequence: CASSFNTGELFF.

The rearrangement links TRBV4-3 to TRBJ2-7; D is unclear. Between the trimmed V and J ends, which lost 0 bases and 3 bases, there was a span of 18 bases. The germline V gene encodes CDR1 LGHNA and CDR2 YSLEER. The CDR3 sequence is 17 residues long. The CDR3 protein is CASSQDLLGSPDYEQYF. In DNA form, the CDR3 reads TGCGCCAGCAGCCAAGATCTTTTGGGTAGTCCAGACTACGAGCAGTACTTC.

CDR3 sequence reads: CASSHSVTGPGELFF. For the CDR3, the DNA is TGCGCCAGCAGCCACTCCGTGACAGGCCCGGGGGAGCTGTTTTTT. The chain recombines TRBV5-1 with TRBJ2-2; D might be TRBD1 (6 bases). The CDR3 covers 15 residues. Deletions cut 4 bases from V and 8 bases from J, with 18 bases between. Germline V gives CDR1 SGHRS, CDR2 YFSETQ.